Included here is one T cell receptor (beta chain) sequence, with context. The antigen is not known. At one of its ends the junction is not consistent with the germline gene, which may arise from a read error. This sample's RNA came from whole unsorted tissue. Chemotherapy-naive patients with new lung cancer underwent thoracic surgery in China, August–late 2014. The data stem from a study of tumor and adjacent non-tumor tissue in lung cancer. About the study: Stage I to III disease affected 10 men and about 5 women aged roughly 31 to 76. Each sample yielded 3.5 million to 5 million productive TCRbeta reads on average. The study, taken as a whole, reports: Compared with tumor, normal lung showed significantly lower TCR diversity.

The library came from three nested PCR rounds adapted from ARM-PCR protocols. MiXCR, applied by TCRdb to the multiplex PCR reads, yields one record per CDR3 protein. The sample records 60,000 to 85,000 distinct CDR3 sequences, around three quarters being singletons. The sequence was collected from a man in his 60s with non-small cell lung cancer. Material for sequencing was lung tumor tissue.

In DNA form, the CDR3 reads TGTGCCAGCTCACCGCAGACTATCTCTCGAAACACCATATATTTT. Its translation is CASSPQTISRNTIYF. The rearrangement links TRBV18 to TRBJ1-3; D not resolved. The CDR3 contains 15 residues. The germline V gene has CDR1 KGHSH and CDR2 LQKENI.